This T cell receptor beta chain emerged from a study of shared clonotypes between healthy human individuals. Overall study results and limits: Relative to memory subsets, naive subsets generally showed larger estimated richness.

Some clones are missing from TCRdb's copy, which holds only in-frame ones; the method was immunoSEQ multiplex PCR. This table holds about 590,000 clones, around 95% found once. The germline CDR1 and CDR2 sequences are LNHDA and SQIVND (reference sequence). CDR3 length: 14 residues. Trimming cost V 3 bases and J 5 bases, with 14 bases left between them. Remarks on this clone: Antigen: not known.

Selected positively for CCR7 and CD45RO-negative, naive CD8 cells excluded terminally differentiated effector memory CD45RA+ cells. Specimen: naive CD8+ T cells sorted from blood. V and J are TRBV19 and TRBJ2-7, with no clear D. This clonotype was sampled from a woman between 25 and 40 years old in good health. DNA of the CDR3: TGTGCCAGTAGTATCGCGACCCAAGGCCACGAGCAGTACTTC. Protein product: CASSIATQGHEQYF.